The entry below gives a single TCR beta chain sequence along with its context. Its antigen is unknown. These data are taken from a study of T cells in Graves' hyperthyroidism and ophthalmopathy. Overall study findings and caveats: With a median lead of roughly 6.8 months before onset, the model predicted ophthalmopathy. Researchers found most expanded thyroid clonotypes above 0.001 in blood as well.

RNA transcripts provided the source from which TCR beta CDR3 regions were amplified. First-round RT-PCR with HTBI primers amplified the TCR CDR3 region. TCRdb recomputed calls from the multiplex PCR reads with MiXCR, one row per CDR3 protein. The sample consists of about 840,000 distinct CDR3 sequences, roughly 40% of them appearing once. The CDR3 runs 15 residues. The V gene's germline CDR1 is MNHEY and CDR2 SVGAGI. The V gene lost 7 bases and the J gene lost 0 bases, with 10 bases spanning the gap. The specimen was blood. V is TRBV6-5 and J is TRBJ2-6; D might be TRBD1 (5 bases). The receptor comes from a man aged 18 to 30 with Graves' hyperthyroidism. This CDR3 reads CASNQGFSGANVLTF. In nucleotides, the CDR3 is TGTGCCAGCAACCAGGGTTTCTCTGGGGCCAACGTCCTGACTTTC.